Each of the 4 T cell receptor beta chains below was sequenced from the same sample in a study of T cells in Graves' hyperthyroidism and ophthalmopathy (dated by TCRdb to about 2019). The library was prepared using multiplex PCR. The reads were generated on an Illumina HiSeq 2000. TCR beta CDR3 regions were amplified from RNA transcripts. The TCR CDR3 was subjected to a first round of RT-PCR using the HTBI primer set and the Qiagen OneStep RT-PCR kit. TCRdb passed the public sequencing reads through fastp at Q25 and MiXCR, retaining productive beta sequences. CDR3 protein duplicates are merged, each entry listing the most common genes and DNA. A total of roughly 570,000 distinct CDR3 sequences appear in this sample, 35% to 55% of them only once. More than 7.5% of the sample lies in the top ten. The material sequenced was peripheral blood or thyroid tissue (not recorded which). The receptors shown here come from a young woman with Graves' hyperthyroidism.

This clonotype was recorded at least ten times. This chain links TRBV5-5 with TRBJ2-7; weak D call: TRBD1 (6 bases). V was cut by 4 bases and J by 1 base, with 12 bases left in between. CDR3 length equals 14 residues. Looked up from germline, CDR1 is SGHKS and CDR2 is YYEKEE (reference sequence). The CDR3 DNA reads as TGTGCCAGCAGCCCTACAGGGATATCCTACGAGCAGTACTTC. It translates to CASSPTGISYEQYF.

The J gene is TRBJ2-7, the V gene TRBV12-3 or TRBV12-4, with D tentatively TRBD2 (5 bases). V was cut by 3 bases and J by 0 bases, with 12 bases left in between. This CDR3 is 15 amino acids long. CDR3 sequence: CASSLAQTSSYEQYF. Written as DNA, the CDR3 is TGTGCCAGCAGTTTGGCCCAAACTAGCTCCTACGAGCAGTACTTC.

CDR3: CASSQGDREANEKLFF. DNA for the CDR3: TGTGCCAGCAGCCAAGGGGACAGGGAAGCTAATGAAAAACTGTTTTTT. The rearrangement links TRBV7-2 to TRBJ1-4, with 9 bases aligning to TRBD1. V shed 5 bases, J shed 3 bases, and the junction held 7 bases outside the gene matches. The CDR3 length is 16 residues. Germline V gene sequence: CDR1 SGHTA, CDR2 FQGNSA.

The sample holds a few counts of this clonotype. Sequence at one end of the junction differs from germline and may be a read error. The CDR3 sequence: CASSLIGEADTQCF. CDR3 nucleotide sequence: TGTGCCAGCAGTTTAATAGGTGAAGCAGATACGCAGTGTTTT. This chain joins TRBV12-3 or TRBV12-4 and TRBJ2-3, with D unresolved. The CDR3 length is 14 residues.